This TCR beta chain was identified during a study of cytomegalovirus exposure and HLA in healthy donors. Study findings and constraints: Among TCR sequences, most were rare, though some public TCRs appeared in many donors. Fewer N-insertions (relative to the roughly 610-donor mean) were reportedly seen in an Asian-associated ancestry cluster in a later analysis. Sequencing had likely introduced a cluster of highly shared sequence variants as an artifact.

Primers for the PCR totalled 60 Vbeta and 13 Jbeta. Data came from immunoSEQ multiplex PCR; TCRdb stores just in-frame clones and leaves some out. Of around 130,000 clones listed, approximately 80% are singletons. Remarks on this clone: What it binds is unknown.

The germline gives CDR1 SGHRS, CDR2 YFSETQ. Trimming left V 0 bases short and J 1 base short, with 16 bases between. The CDR3 is made up of 17 amino acids. The sequencing input was PBMCs. This sequence was found in a woman aged 35 to 49 in good health and CMV-seronegative. This sequence joins TRBV5-1 and TRBJ2-5; D gene ambiguous. The CDR3 spells CASSLAGTKTTQETQYF. CDR3 sequence (DNA): TGCGCCAGCAGCTTGGCCGGCACAAAAACTACCCAAGAGACCCAGTACTTC.